This is a list of T cell receptor beta chains from one sample in a study of T-cell reconstitution after alpha-beta-depleted transplantation in children. Via MiXCR, TCRdb re-called the PCR reads, giving one row per CDR3 protein. The data contain hundreds of thousands of distinct CDR3 sequences, about an eighth of them singletons. The input for sequencing was PBMCs, taken before TCRalphabeta/CD19-depleted stem cell transplant. These receptors came from a girl aged 2-10 years with congenital amegakaryocytic thrombocytopenia, due to receive a stem cell transplant. Both conserved end residues are part of each CDR3. The order of the fields is CDR3 DNA, CDR3 protein, V gene, J gene, CDR3 length, D gene, clone size. The D gene is left open where the match is weak. Rows give clone size only sometimes, using once, few, many, or a class for an expanded clone.

TGTGCCAGCAGCTTGTTTGGAACGTACAAAATACAGACCCAGTACTTC,CASSLFGTYKIQTQYF,TRBV5-5,TRBJ2-5,16,NA,NA
TGTGCCAGCAGCCTGGGACAGGGGAGAAACACCATATATTTT,CASSLGQGRNTIYF,TRBV3-1,TRBJ1-3,14,TRBD1,NA
TGCAGCGTTGAATCGTTCTCGGACAGTCAAGAGACCCAGTACTTC,CSVESFSDSQETQYF,TRBV29-1,TRBJ2-5,15,NA,many
TGTGCCAGCAGTTACGGGGGGAGACAAGAGACCCAGTACTTC,CASSYGGRQETQYF,TRBV6-5,TRBJ2-5,14,NA,many
TGCAGCGTTGGGTCTCGGGTCGAGCAGTTCTTC,CSVGSRVEQFF,TRBV29-1,TRBJ2-1,11,NA,many
TGCAGTGCTAGGGGGACTAGCGCCAACTACGAGCAGTACTTC,CSARGTSANYEQYF,TRBV20-1,TRBJ2-7,14,TRBD2,many
TGTGCCAGCAGTTTATCGCCGACAGGGCTCACAGATACGCAGTATTTT,CASSLSPTGLTDTQYF,TRBV27,TRBJ2-3,16,TRBD1,many
TGTGCCAGCAGCACCGAATTTGGGACTAGCGGGAGTGAGACCCAGTACTTC,CASSTEFGTSGSETQYF,TRBV9,TRBJ2-5,17,TRBD2,NA
TGCAGTGCTAGACCTTTGGACTCTGGGGCCAACGTCCTGACTTTC,CSARPLDSGANVLTF,TRBV20-1,TRBJ2-6,15,NA,few
TGCAGTGCTAGAGATCTGTACGGCTCCTCCTACAATGAGCAGTTCTTC,CSARDLYGSSYNEQFF,TRBV20-1,TRBJ2-1,16,NA,many
TGCGCCAGCAGCTTTTTAGGGGTAACATCCTACAATGAGCAGTTCTTC,CASSFLGVTSYNEQFF,TRBV5-1,TRBJ2-1,16,NA,many
TGCAGCGTTGGGACAGAGAATGAAAAACTGTTTTTT,CSVGTENEKLFF,TRBV29-1,TRBJ1-4,12,NA,few
TGTGCCAGCAGCTCCCAGAACAATGAGCAGTTCTTC,CASSSQNNEQFF,TRBV7-2,TRBJ2-1,12,NA,many
TGTGCCAGCAGTGAAGGGGTCGGGCTAGCGGGTCACAATGAGCAGTTCTTC,CASSEGVGLAGHNEQFF,TRBV25-1,TRBJ2-1,17,TRBD2,many
TGCGCCAGCAGCCCCTTAGTGACAGATACGCAGTATTTT,CASSPLVTDTQYF,TRBV4-1,TRBJ2-3,13,NA,many
TGCGCCAGCAGCTTCGCGGGGGTTAACGAGCAGTACTTC,CASSFAGVNEQYF,TRBV5-1,TRBJ2-7,13,TRBD2,few
TGCGCCAGCAGCTTAAACACGCTGAACACTGAAGCTTTCTTT,CASSLNTLNTEAFF,TRBV27,TRBJ1-1,14,NA,many
TGCAGCGTTGTAGGTCGGGGCTCCTACGAGCAGTACTTC,CSVVGRGSYEQYF,TRBV29-1,TRBJ2-7,13,NA,many
TGCGCCAGTGGGGGAGGACAGGGCCTCCTCCCGAACACTGAAGCTTTCTTT,CASGGGQGLLPNTEAFF,TRBV5-1,TRBJ1-1,17,TRBD1,NA
TGTGCTAGTGGTATATACAGGGATGTCGGGGAGCTGTTTTTT,CASGIYRDVGELFF,TRBV12-5,TRBJ2-2,14,NA,many
TGTGCCAGCAGTTTGACCGTAACTAACTATGGCTACACCTTC,CASSLTVTNYGYTF,TRBV28,TRBJ1-2,14,NA,many
TGTGCCAGCAGCATCTCATGGGGTCCCTTGGAGCAGTACTTC,CASSISWGPLEQYF,TRBV7-2,TRBJ2-7,14,NA,once
TGCAGTGCTAATAACCGGGACTACGAGCAGTACTTC,CSANNRDYEQYF,TRBV20-1,TRBJ2-7,12,NA,many
TGTGCCCAGGGGTCTAGCGGGGGGAATGAGCAGTTCTTC,CAQGSSGGNEQFF,TRBV5-6,TRBJ2-1,13,TRBD2,few
TGCAGCGTTGAAGATTCGGGGACAGCGGGGGGCTACACCTTC,CSVEDSGTAGGYTF,TRBV29-1,TRBJ1-2,14,TRBD1,few
TGCAGTGCTAGGTTTCAGGGACCCACAGATACGCAGTATTTT,CSARFQGPTDTQYF,TRBV20-1,TRBJ2-3,14,NA,many
TGCGCCAGCAGCTTGGCAACTTCGTTCACCGGGGAGCTGTTTTTT,CASSLATSFTGELFF,TRBV5-1,TRBJ2-2,15,NA,many
TGTGCCACCAGCAGAGATCGCGGGGTCCCCGGCATTCAGTACTTC,CATSRDRGVPGIQYF,TRBV15,TRBJ2-4,15,NA,NA
TGTGCCAGCAGTACCGCGTCTAGCGGGACGTACAATGAGCAGTTCTTC,CASSTASSGTYNEQFF,TRBV6-1,TRBJ2-1,16,TRBD2,NA
TGTGCCAGCACAGGGACTAGCGGGAGCTATGAGCAGTTCTTC,CASTGTSGSYEQFF,TRBV5-6,TRBJ2-1,14,TRBD2,NA
TGTGCCAGCAGTTCCCCGACGGATAACTATGGCTACACCTTC,CASSSPTDNYGYTF,TRBV6-5,TRBJ1-2,14,NA,NA
TGCGCCAGCAGCCCCCCGGCGGGCCTGACCCAGATGATAACAGATACGCAGTATTTT,CASSPPAGLTQMITDTQYF,TRBV5-1,TRBJ2-3,19,NA,NA
TGTGCCACTAGGGACAGCGCGACCGGGGAGCTGTTTTTT,CATRDSATGELFF,TRBV10-3,TRBJ2-2,13,TRBD1,many